Sequencing of this T cell receptor beta chain was carried out in a study of naive and memory T cell subsets. The beta constant-region primer was an equimolar mix of two oligonucleotides covering TRBC1 and TRBC2. Ligated cDNA was amplified by four rounds of PCR with nested alpha and beta constant-region primers and SP2. TCRdb called the UMI-ligation and nested PCR reads again in MiXCR, with one record for every CDR3 protein. Among tens of thousands of distinct CDR3 sequences, approximately 10% were seen once, and the ten largest hold 0.13%. In its sample, this clonotype was seen a few times. Its specificity is unknown. Separate alpha and beta amplification began at the second PCR step. Four subsets defined by CD45RA and CD27 were sorted after CD3, CD4, CD8 and live/dead staining. Overall study findings and caveats: There was no ground truth to check naive and memory subset results. Naive repertoires, especially CD8, held a few larger clonotypes, possibly memory cells re-expressing CD45RA.

The sample was naive CD4+ T cells from blood. The receptor was derived from a human donor in good health.

The CDR3 sequence: CASRSYSGISYEQYF. The CDR3, as DNA: TGTGCCAGCAGGTCTTATAGCGGCATCTCCTACGAGCAGTACTTC. The V call is TRBV28, the J call TRBJ2-7; D is perhaps TRBD2 (6 bases). There are 15 residues in the CDR3. Trimming left V 6 bases short and J 0 bases short, with 15 bases between. CDR1 is MDHEN and CDR2 is SYDVKM in the germline V gene.